Listed below are T cell receptor beta chains from one sample, sequenced in a study of shared clonotypes between healthy human individuals. Libraries were prepared by immunoSEQ multiplex PCR; TCRdb keeps only in-frame clonotypes and omits some of them. This table holds about 470,000 clones, more than 75% found once. Sample: PBMCs. All receptors come from a woman aged 40 to 50 in good health. Some clones in this sample may be carry-over from other donors' samples. CDR3s include the opening cysteine and the closing phenylalanine or tryptophan. The D gene is left open where the match is weak. A clone size is listed for some rows: how often the clone was seen (once, few, many), or a class if it is expanded.

>TRBV19|TRBD1|TRBJ1-3|-
CASRAGGNSGNTIYF
TGTGCCAGTAGGGCAGGGGGCAACTCTGGAAACACCATATATTTT
>TRBV6-6|-|TRBJ2-2|-
CASSPSTGELFF
TGTGCCAGCAGTCCTAGCACCGGGGAGCTGTTTTTT
>TRBV6-1|-|TRBJ1-4|-
CASSVSTLSTNEKLFF
TGTGCCAGCAGTGTCTCGACTCTGTCAACTAATGAAAAACTGTTTTTT
>TRBV19|-|TRBJ2-3|-
CASRRGDTQYF
TGTGCCAGTAGACGGGGAGATACGCAGTATTTT
>TRBV9|-|TRBJ1-4|-
CASSPGTFNEKLFF
TGTGCCAGCAGCCCCGGGACCTTTAATGAAAAACTGTTTTTT
>TRBV5-1|TRBD2|TRBJ2-7|-
CASSLVIGRGSSYEQYF
TGCGCCAGCAGCTTGGTAATTGGGCGGGGGAGCTCCTACGAGCAGTACTTC
>TRBV27|TRBD1|TRBJ2-3|once
CASSLVDRFGPDTQYF
TGTGCCAGCAGTTTAGTGGACAGGTTCGGCCCAGATACGCAGTATTTT
>TRBV5-5|-|TRBJ2-7|-
CASSSWGGPSYEQYF
TGTGCCAGCAGCTCCTGGGGCGGGCCCTCCTACGAGCAGTACTTC
>TRBV7-6|-|TRBJ2-3|-
CASSLTGLGTATDTQYF
TGTGCCAGCAGCTTAACGGGACTCGGGACAGCCACAGATACGCAGTATTTT
>TRBV27|-|TRBJ2-2|-
CASSPGAPGELFF
TGTGCCAGCAGTCCAGGGGCCCCCGGGGAGCTGTTTTTT
>TRBV6-6|-|TRBJ2-7|-
CASSPTEGRNYEQYF
TGTGCCAGCAGTCCCACTGAAGGCAGGAATTACGAGCAGTACTTC